The TCR beta chain under discussion was sequenced for a study of shared clonotypes between healthy human individuals. Per germline, CDR1 SGHTA and CDR2 FQGNSA. The length of the CDR3 is 14 residues. V shed 2 bases, J shed 4 bases, and the junction held 5 bases outside the gene matches. Here immunoSEQ multiplex PCR was the method, and the copy in TCRdb shows in-frame clones only, minus some. This table holds 2,500,000 or so clones, approximately 92% found once. The TCR originated in a man between 18 and 35 years old in good health. Sequences were obtained from naive CD4+ T cells sorted from blood. Sample subset: CD45RA+ positively selected. The chain couples TRBV7-2 to TRBJ2-7; TRBD1 aligns across 7 bases. The CDR3 reads CASSLNRGRYEQYF. CDR3 coding DNA: TGTGCCAGCAGCTTAAACAGGGGACGTTACGAGCAGTACTTC. Variable domain in full (rest from reference TRBV7-2 and TRBJ2-7): GAGVSQSPSNKVTEKGKDVELRCDPISGHTALYWYRQSLGQGLEFLIYFQGNSAPDKSGLPSDRFSAERTGGSVSTLTIQRTQQEDSAVYLCASSLNRGRYEQYFGPGTRLTVT.